These T cell receptor beta chains were read from a single sample in a study of response to subunit inactivated influenza vaccine. TCRdb reanalysed the RT-PCR reads using MiXCR and keeps one entry per CDR3 protein. The sample has about 800,000 distinct CDR3 sequences, around 20% seen once; the top ten hold more than 8.5%. The sequences come from PBMCs from blood, collected about 5 days after vaccination. Receptor source: a man aged 50 to 59 who received an inactivated influenza vaccine. CDR3s include the opening cysteine and the closing phenylalanine or tryptophan.

>TRBJ2-7|TRBV15
CATSSRGASYEQYF
>TRBJ2-7|TRBV28
CASSLFGREGQQYF
>TRBJ1-6|TRBV10-3
CATGQGISYNSPLHF
>TRBJ2-3|TRBV20-1
CSALYVSGQASTDTQYF
>TRBJ1-4|TRBV7-2
CASSLQGGREKLFF
>TRBJ2-7|TRBV12-3/TRBV12-4
CASSLRFSGSAEQYF
>TRBJ2-1|TRBV5-1
CASSLGPNGAYNEQFF
>TRBJ2-2|TRBV18
CASSPPGVNTGELFF
>TRBJ2-5|TRBV7-2
CASSSGNGGETQYF
>TRBJ2-1|TRBV19
CASSHISLAVYNEQFF
>TRBJ1-1|TRBV20-1
CSARDQSQRAFF
>TRBJ2-7|TRBV6-1
CASRLTGDFSYEQYF
>TRBJ2-5|TRBV7-2
CASSLAWSETQYF
>TRBJ2-4|TRBV7-3
CASSFPGTGPTLAKNIQYF
>TRBJ2-1|TRBV27
CATSIGQGHLNNEQFF
>TRBJ1-3|TRBV4-2
CASSQDVGRNTIYF
>TRBJ1-5|TRBV4-2
CASSSESGGIGQPQHF
>TRBJ2-1|TRBV7-9
CASSLKDVGAYNEQFF
>TRBJ2-7|TRBV5-8
CASSLAASYRNEQYF
>TRBJ2-5|TRBV7-8
CASSLGLWTQLWETQYF
>TRBJ1-1|TRBV5-1
CASSLRGSKTEAFF
>TRBJ1-5|TRBV20-1
CSARRLQGSGNQPQHF
>TRBJ1-6|TRBV7-2
CASSLGGLNSPLHF
>TRBJ2-1|TRBV10-3
CAIKTGRVVGEQFF
>TRBJ2-1|TRBV5-1
CASSQGLAGQGYNEQFF
>TRBJ1-4|TRBV20-1
CSATLGPTNEKLFF
>TRBJ1-3|TRBV12-3/TRBV12-4
CASTPGRWSGNTIYF
>TRBJ2-3|TRBV20-1
CSATVMTGILTDTQYF
>TRBJ2-3|TRBV3-1
CATSQEEQGGGTDTQYF
>TRBJ1-6|TRBV7-9
CASSFGDRNSPLHF
>TRBJ1-5|TRBV7-2
CASSSGGAQHF
>TRBJ2-7|TRBV12-3/TRBV12-4
CASTYRTGSYEQYF
>TRBJ1-5|TRBV12-3/TRBV12-4
CASSPPTGRRQPQHF
>TRBJ2-5|TRBV5-1
CASSLVTGSTETQYF
>TRBJ2-3|TRBV6-5
CASSYSLLQPDTQYF
>TRBJ2-3|TRBV6-5
CASSYRTGGVADTQYF
>TRBJ2-1|TRBV4-2
CASSHNLGPKVDEQFF
>TRBJ2-1|TRBV7-9
CASSFPRNEQFF
>TRBJ2-7|TRBV20-1
CSASRSGGVREQYF
>TRBJ2-4|TRBV12-3/TRBV12-4
CASRWGSLAKNIQYF
>TRBJ1-4|TRBV10-3
CASRDSEKLFF
>TRBJ2-7|TRBV20-1
CSAVGRPAYEQYF
>TRBJ2-7|TRBV6-2/TRBV6-3
CASIRDTGAYEQYF
>TRBJ1-1|TRBV11-2
CASSSSDRRNTEAFF
>TRBJ2-7|TRBV28
CASSLRPGQAYEQYF
>TRBJ2-1|TRBV4-3
CASSQEAQGPNNEQFF